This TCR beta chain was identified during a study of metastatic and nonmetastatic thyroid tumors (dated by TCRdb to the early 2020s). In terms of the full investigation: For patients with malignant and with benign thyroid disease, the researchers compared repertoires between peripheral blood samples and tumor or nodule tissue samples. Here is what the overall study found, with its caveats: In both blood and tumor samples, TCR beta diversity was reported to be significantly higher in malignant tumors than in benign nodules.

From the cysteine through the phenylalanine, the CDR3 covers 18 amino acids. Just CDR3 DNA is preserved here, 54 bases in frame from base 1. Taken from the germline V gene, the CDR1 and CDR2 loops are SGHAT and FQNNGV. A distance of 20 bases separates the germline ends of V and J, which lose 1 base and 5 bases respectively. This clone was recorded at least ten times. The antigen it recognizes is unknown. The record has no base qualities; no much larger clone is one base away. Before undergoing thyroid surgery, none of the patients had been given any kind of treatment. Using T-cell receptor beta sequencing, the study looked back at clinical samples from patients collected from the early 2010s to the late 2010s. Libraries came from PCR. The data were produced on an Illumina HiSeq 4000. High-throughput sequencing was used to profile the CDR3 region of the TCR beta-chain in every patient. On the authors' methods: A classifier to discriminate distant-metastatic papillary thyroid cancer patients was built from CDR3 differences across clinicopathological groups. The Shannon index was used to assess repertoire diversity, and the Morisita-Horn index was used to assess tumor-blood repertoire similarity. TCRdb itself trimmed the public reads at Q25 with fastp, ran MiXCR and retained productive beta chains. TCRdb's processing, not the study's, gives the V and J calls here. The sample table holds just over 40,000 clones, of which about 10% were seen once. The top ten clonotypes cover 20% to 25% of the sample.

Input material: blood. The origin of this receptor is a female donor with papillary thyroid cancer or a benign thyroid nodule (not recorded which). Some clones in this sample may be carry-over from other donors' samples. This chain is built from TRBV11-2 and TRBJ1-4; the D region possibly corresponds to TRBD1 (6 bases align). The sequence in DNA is TGTGCCAGCAGCTTAGTTCTTACAGGGTCCGGGCTCAATGAAAAACTGTTTTTT. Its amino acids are CASSLVLTGSGLNEKLFF.